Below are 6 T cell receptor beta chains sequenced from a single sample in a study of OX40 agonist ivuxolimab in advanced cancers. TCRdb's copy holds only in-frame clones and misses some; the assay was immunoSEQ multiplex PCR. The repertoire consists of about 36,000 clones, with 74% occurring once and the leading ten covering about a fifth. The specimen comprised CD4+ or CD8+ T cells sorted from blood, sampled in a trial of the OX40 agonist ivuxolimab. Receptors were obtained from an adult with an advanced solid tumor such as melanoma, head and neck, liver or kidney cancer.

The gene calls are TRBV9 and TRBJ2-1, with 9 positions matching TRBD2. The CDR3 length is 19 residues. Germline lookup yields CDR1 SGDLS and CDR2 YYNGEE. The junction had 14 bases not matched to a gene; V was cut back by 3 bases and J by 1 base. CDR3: CASSAPATSGTSSYNEQFF. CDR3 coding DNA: TGTGCCAGCAGCGCCCCCGCGACTAGCGGTACATCATCCTACAATGAGCAGTTCTTC.

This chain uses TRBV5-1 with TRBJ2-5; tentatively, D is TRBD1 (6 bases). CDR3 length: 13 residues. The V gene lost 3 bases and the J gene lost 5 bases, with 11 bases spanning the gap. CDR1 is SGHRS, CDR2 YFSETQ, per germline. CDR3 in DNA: TGCGCCAGCAGCTCACAGGGTTTTGAGACCCAGTACTTC. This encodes CASSSQGFETQYF.

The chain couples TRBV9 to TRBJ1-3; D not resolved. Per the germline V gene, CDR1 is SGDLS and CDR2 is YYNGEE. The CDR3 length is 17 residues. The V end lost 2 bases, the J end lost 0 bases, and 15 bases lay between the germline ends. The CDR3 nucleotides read TGTGCCAGCAGCGTTTCCATGACCACCACCTCTGGAAACACCATATATTTT. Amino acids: CASSVSMTTTSGNTIYF.

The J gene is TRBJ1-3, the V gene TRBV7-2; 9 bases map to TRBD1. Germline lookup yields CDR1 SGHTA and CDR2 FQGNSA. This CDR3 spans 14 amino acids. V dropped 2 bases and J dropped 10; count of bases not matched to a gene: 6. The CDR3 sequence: CASSLPGQGGTIYF. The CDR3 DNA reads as TGTGCCAGCAGCTTACCGGGACAGGGTGGTACCATATATTTT.

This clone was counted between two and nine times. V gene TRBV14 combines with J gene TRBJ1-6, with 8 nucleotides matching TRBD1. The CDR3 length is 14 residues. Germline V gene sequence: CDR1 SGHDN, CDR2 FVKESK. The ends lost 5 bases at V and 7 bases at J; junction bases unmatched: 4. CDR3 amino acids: CASSARQGNSPLHF. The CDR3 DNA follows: TGTGCCAGCAGCGCCCGACAGGGGAATTCACCCCTCCACTTT.

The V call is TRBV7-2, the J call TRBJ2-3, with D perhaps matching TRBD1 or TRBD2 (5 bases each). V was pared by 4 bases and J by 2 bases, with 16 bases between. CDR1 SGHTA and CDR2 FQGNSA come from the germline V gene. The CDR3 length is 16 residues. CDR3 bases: TGTGCCAGCAGCTCCCACCCCGGGGCGATCACAGATACGCAGTATTTT. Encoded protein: CASSSHPGAITDTQYF.